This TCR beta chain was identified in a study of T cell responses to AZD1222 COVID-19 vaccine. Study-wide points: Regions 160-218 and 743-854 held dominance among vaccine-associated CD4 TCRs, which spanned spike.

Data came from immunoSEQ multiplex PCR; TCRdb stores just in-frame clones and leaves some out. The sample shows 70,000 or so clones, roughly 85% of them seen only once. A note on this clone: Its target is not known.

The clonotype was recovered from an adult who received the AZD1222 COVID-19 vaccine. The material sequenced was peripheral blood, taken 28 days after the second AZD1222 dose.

The CDR3 loop reads CASSLGRSTDTQYF. The CDR3 bases are TGTGCCAGCAGCTTGGGACGTAGCACAGATACGCAGTATTTT. The rearrangement joins TRBV5-6 to TRBJ2-3; D not certain. Germline CDR1 reads SGHDT; CDR2 reads YYEEEE. The V end lost 0 bases, the J end lost 0 bases, and 5 bases lay between the germline ends. This CDR3 is built from 14 residues.